Described below is a single T cell receptor (beta chain) sequence and its context. Antigen unknown. This sample is drawn from a study of radiation and T cells in renal cell carcinoma. Study-level points and caveats: No pretreatment tumor biopsies were available for baseline clonotypes.

V lost 7 bases to trimming and J lost 4 bases, with 22 bases between them. CDR1 MNHNY and CDR2 SVGAGI come from the germline V gene (reference sequence). The CDR3 has 16 residues. Regarding time point: blood 2 weeks post-SBRT. Treatment defined: 15 Gy SBRT to primary tumor, nephrectomy 4 weeks later. Clear cell pathology was present in this patient's renal cell carcinoma. Some clones are missing from TCRdb's copy, which holds only in-frame ones; the method was immunoSEQ multiplex PCR. Here the sample spans some 130,000 clones, 81% being singletons. The sample consisted of blood, taken from a patient whose treatment included radiotherapy and nephrectomy. The TCR originated in a woman aged 60-70 years with renal cell carcinoma. The chain carries TRBV6-6 and TRBJ2-5; perhaps D is TRBD1 or TRBD2 (6 bases each). This CDR3 is CASTNSPGGASETQYF. The CDR3 bases are TGTGCCAGCACGAACTCCCCCGGGGGCGCGTCAGAGACCCAGTACTTC.